This T cell receptor (beta chain) was captured by sequencing in a study of blood T cell repertoires in COVID-19. Study at large: Samples came from the United States, Italy and Spain, spanning acute and convalescent COVID-19. In each case, the material was cDNA or gDNA derived from T cells, B-cell-depleted T cells, or PBMCs.

Per the authors' pipeline: Researchers report that nucleated cell counts were estimated from reference gene primer amplification. Data came from immunoSEQ multiplex PCR; TCRdb stores just in-frame clones and leaves some out. Clonal size and the V and J genes are those of that table, whereas D and trimming came from the DNA. The profile shows approximately 400,000 clones, more than 65% of them singletons. The CDR3 contains 12 residues. The V gene end was trimmed by 4 bases and the J gene end by 2 bases; junction bases not matched to a gene: 2. CDR1 is SQVTM, CDR2 ANQGSEA, per germline. The sample comprised peripheral blood. This TCR derives from a human donor with acute or convalescent COVID-19. The donor label of this sample is uncertain. The V gene is TRBV29-1, the J gene TRBJ2-7, with TRBD2 identical over 7 bases. CDR3 region: CSVGGGTYEQYF. CDR3 nucleotides: TGCAGCGTTGGGGGAGGGACCTACGAGCAGTACTTC.